Listed below are T cell receptor beta chains from one sample, sequenced in a study of vaccination and CD4 T cells after COVID-19. Their antigens remain unidentified. TCRdb re-called the PCR reads with MiXCR, one entry per CDR3 protein. The repertoire includes just over 3,500 distinct CDR3 sequences, 35% to 45% of them detected once, and 25% to 30% sits in the top ten. Sequenced: CD4+ T cells from blood, cultured in vitro. Source of these receptors: a human donor who had recovered from COVID-19. Both conserved end residues are part of each CDR3. D genes are given only for firm matches. The size entry is marked missing in some rows and otherwise reads once, few, many or a size class.

j_call,v_call,clone_size,d_call,cdr3_aa,cdr3_nt
TRBJ1-2,TRBV19,.,TRBD1,CASSRIGTGPIYGYTF,TGTGCCAGTAGCCGAATTGGGACAGGGCCGATCTATGGCTACACCTTC
TRBJ2-1,TRBV7-2,.,.,CASSLAWENEQFF,TGTGCCAGCAGCCTGGCCTGGGAGAATGAGCAGTTCTTC
TRBJ2-3,TRBV19,.,.,CASSPRGDGITDTQYF,TGTGCCAGTAGCCCGAGGGGGGACGGTATCACAGATACGCAGTATTTT
TRBJ1-6,TRBV5-1,.,.,CASSLAGVFNSPLHF,TGCGCCAGCAGCTTGGCCGGGGTGTTCAATTCACCCCTCCACTTT
TRBJ1-5,TRBV5-6,.,.,CASSLGQNNQPQHF,TGTGCCAGCAGCTTGGGACAGAACAATCAGCCCCAGCATTTT
TRBJ2-3,TRBV20-1,few,TRBD1,CSALGQDGDTQYF,TGCAGTGCCTTGGGACAGGATGGAGATACGCAGTATTTT
TRBJ2-5,TRBV7-2,.,TRBD2,CASSSITSGKETQYF,TGTGCCAGCAGCAGCATCACTAGCGGGAAAGAGACCCAGTACTTC
TRBJ2-1,TRBV6-5,medium-sized,TRBD1,CASSYRDRGRGWSYNEQFF,TGTGCCAGCAGTTACCGGGACAGGGGGCGAGGTTGGTCCTACAATGAGCAGTTCTTC
TRBJ1-1,TRBV6-2/TRBV6-3,few,.,CASRGLSNTEAFF,TGTGCCAGCAGGGGACTCTCGAACACTGAAGCTTTCTTT
TRBJ2-3,TRBV24-1,few,.,CATSDLQTDTQYF,TGTGCCACCAGTGATTTGCAGACAGATACGCAGTATTTT
TRBJ2-3,TRBV7-8,.,TRBD2,CASSSWGLAGGRLTDTQYF,TGTGCCAGCAGCTCCTGGGGACTAGCGGGGGGGCGCCTCACAGATACGCAGTATTTT
TRBJ2-6,TRBV11-2,.,.,CASSPGPPKRKANVLTF,TGTGCCAGCAGCCCGGGACCCCCCAAAAGGAAAGCCAACGTCCTGACTTTC
TRBJ2-3,TRBV7-3,.,.,CASSPQGGTDTQYF,TGTGCCAGCAGCCCCCAGGGTGGCACAGATACGCAGTATTTT
TRBJ2-7,TRBV2,.,TRBD1,CASEVATGPGGEQYF,TGTGCCAGCGAAGTGGCGACAGGGCCTGGTGGAGAGCAGTACTTC
TRBJ1-2,TRBV5-4,.,TRBD1,CASTPGLQGASGYTF,TGTGCCAGCACCCCTGGCCTACAGGGGGCGAGTGGCTACACCTTC
TRBJ1-2,TRBV20-1,few,.,CSARLRGQTNEF,TGCAGTGCTAGACTAAGAGGACAGACGAACGAATTC
TRBJ2-2,TRBV2,.,.,CASSTRLGELFF,TGTGCCAGCAGTACCCGACTTGGGGAGCTGTTTTTT
TRBJ2-5,TRBV5-1,.,TRBD1,CASSLGTGGETQYF,TGCGCCAGCAGCTTGGGGACAGGGGGAGAGACCCAGTACTTC
TRBJ2-1,TRBV20-1,few,TRBD2,CSASRASGRESSYNEQFF,TGCAGTGCTTCTCGGGCTAGCGGGCGAGAGAGCTCCTACAATGAGCAGTTCTTC
TRBJ2-2,TRBV27,.,.,CASRRTRNTGELFF,TGTGCCAGCAGACGGACCCGGAACACCGGGGAGCTGTTTTTT
TRBJ2-3,TRBV12-3/TRBV12-4,.,TRBD1,CASSDRATDTQYF,TGTGCCAGCAGTGACAGGGCCACAGATACGCAGTATTTT
TRBJ2-3,TRBV4-1,.,.,CASSQKYPLPITDTQYF,TGCGCCAGCAGCCAAAAGTACCCGTTGCCGATCACAGATACGCAGTATTTT
TRBJ2-5,TRBV6-1,.,.,CASSEAYGNGEETQYF,TGTGCCAGCAGTGAAGCCTATGGGAACGGTGAAGAGACCCAGTACTTC
TRBJ2-7,TRBV20-1,.,.,CSASFLGKDYEQYF,TGCAGTGCTAGCTTCTTGGGAAAGGACTACGAGCAGTACTTC
TRBJ1-2,TRBV7-2,once,TRBD1,CASSLDRVIGYTF,TGTGCCAGCAGCCTAGACAGGGTAATCGGCTACACCTTC
TRBJ2-5,TRBV28,.,.,CASRGWGTQYF,TGTGCCAGCAGGGGGTGGGGGACCCAGTACTTC
TRBJ1-1,TRBV14,.,.,CASSQSRGGFGTEAFF,TGTGCCAGCAGCCAATCACGAGGTGGATTCGGCACTGAAGCTTTCTTT
TRBJ1-6,TRBV27,.,.,CASSLINSPLHF,TGTGCCAGCAGTTTGATCAATTCACCCCTCCACTTT
TRBJ2-5,TRBV6-5,few,.,CASSYPRGRLGETQYF,TGTGCCAGCAGTTACCCTCGGGGACGGTTAGGAGAGACCCAGTACTTC
TRBJ1-3,TRBV12-3/TRBV12-4,.,.,CASNRRGWENTIYF,TGTGCCAGCAACCGCAGGGGTTGGGAAAACACCATATATTTT
TRBJ2-3,TRBV20-1,few,TRBD2,CSARSSSGTGDTQYF,TGCAGTGCTAGATCCTCTAGCGGGACGGGAGATACGCAGTATTTT
TRBJ1-2,TRBV6-1,few,.,CASRTAGVRGGYTF,TGTGCCAGCAGGACCGCAGGTGTTCGGGGTGGCTACACCTTC
TRBJ1-5,TRBV7-2,few,.,CASSPRNSNQPQHF,TGTGCCAGCAGCCCCCGTAATAGCAATCAGCCCCAGCATTTT
TRBJ2-3,TRBV7-2,.,.,CASSLDGPSPTDTQYF,TGTGCCAGCAGCTTAGATGGACCATCCCCCACAGATACGCAGTATTTT
TRBJ1-5,TRBV27,.,TRBD1,CASRPSTGGNQPQHF,TGTGCCAGCAGACCAAGCACAGGGGGCAATCAGCCCCAGCATTTT
TRBJ1-1,TRBV6-5,medium-sized,.,CASSSRPTEAFF,TGTGCCAGCAGTTCTCGGCCCACTGAAGCTTTCTTT
TRBJ2-5,TRBV30,.,TRBD1,CAWSSGQGHAETQYF,TGTGCCTGGAGTTCAGGACAGGGCCATGCAGAGACCCAGTACTTC
TRBJ2-5,TRBV7-2,.,TRBD2,CASSLGLAGEETQYF,TGTGCCAGCAGCTTAGGACTAGCGGGGGAAGAGACCCAGTACTTC
TRBJ2-4,TRBV7-9,.,.,CASSLVGGAKNIQYF,TGTGCCAGCAGCTTAGTGGGGGGTGCCAAAAACATTCAGTACTTC
TRBJ2-7,TRBV6-5,few,.,CASSSKVEQYF,TGTGCCAGCAGTTCAAAGGTCGAGCAGTACTTC
TRBJ2-3,TRBV2,.,.,CASSEVGVDTQYF,TGTGCCAGCAGTGAAGTAGGGGTAGATACGCAGTATTTT
TRBJ1-2,TRBV2,.,.,CASSLSGGVDTF,TGTGCCAGCAGCCTCTCCGGTGGGGTAGACACCTTC
TRBJ2-5,TRBV7-9,large,TRBD1,CASSSTSGTGETQYF,TGTGCCAGCAGCTCTACTTCCGGGACAGGGGAGACCCAGTACTTC
TRBJ2-7,TRBV7-2,few,.,CASSEAGEQYF,TGTGCCAGCAGCGAAGCTGGGGAGCAGTACTTC
TRBJ1-5,TRBV5-8,medium-sized,TRBD1,CASSLGQGRYQPQHF,TGTGCCAGCAGCTTGGGACAGGGGCGTTATCAGCCCCAGCATTTT
TRBJ1-5,TRBV12-3/TRBV12-4,.,.,CASSTGARDYNNQPQHF,TGTGCCAGCAGTACTGGGGCCAGGGATTATAACAATCAGCCCCAGCATTTT
TRBJ1-3,TRBV28,few,.,CASSQTLGGSGNTIYF,TGTGCCAGCAGTCAAACGTTGGGGGGCTCTGGAAACACCATATATTTT
TRBJ1-4,TRBV15,once,.,CATSFTLTNEKLFF,TGTGCCACCAGCTTTACTCTTACTAATGAAAAACTGTTTTTT
TRBJ2-3,TRBV5-6,.,TRBD1,CASSQDRGQTDTQYF,TGTGCCAGCAGCCAAGACAGGGGGCAGACAGATACGCAGTATTTT
TRBJ2-2,TRBV4-3,.,.,CASSQVLSNTGELFF,TGCGCCAGCAGCCAAGTTTTATCGAACACCGGGGAGCTGTTTTTT
TRBJ1-1,TRBV11-3,.,.,CASSSNHRDLNTEAFF,TGTGCCAGCAGCTCGAATCACCGGGACCTGAACACTGAAGCTTTCTTT
TRBJ1-1,TRBV6-1,.,.,CASSVGNTEAFF,TGTGCCAGCAGCGTTGGGAACACTGAAGCTTTCTTT
TRBJ2-5,TRBV27,.,TRBD2,CASSLRATSGAGWETQYF,TGTGCCAGCAGTTTAAGAGCGACTAGCGGGGCGGGGTGGGAGACCCAGTACTTC
TRBJ2-2,TRBV11-3,few,.,CASSLRANTGELFF,TGTGCCAGCAGCTTGCGGGCGAACACCGGGGAGCTGTTTTTT